This T cell receptor (beta chain) came from a study of T-cell reconstitution after alpha-beta-depleted transplantation in children. As it was prepared, the TCRbeta library received unique molecular identifiers. TCRdb redid the calling of the PCR reads with MiXCR, one entry per CDR3 protein. The sample carries around 500,000 distinct CDR3 sequences, about an eighth recorded once. The sample holds many counts of this clonotype. This CDR3 is built from 15 residues. The V end was cut by 1 base, the J end by 0 bases, with 8 bases between. CDR1 and CDR2 (germline): SGHRS, YFSETQ. The chain combines TRBV5-1 with TRBJ2-1, with D unresolved. This TCR derives from a human donor who donated a stem cell graft to a child with combined immunodeficiency. The sample in question was PBMCs from the stem cell graft donor, obtained from the stem cell graft. This CDR3 reads CASSLRAASYNEQFF. In DNA form, the CDR3 reads TGCGCCAGCAGCTTGAGGGCAGCCTCCTACAATGAGCAGTTCTTC.